This T cell receptor beta chain was identified during a study of cytomegalovirus exposure and HLA in healthy donors (dated by TCRdb to 2016 to 2017). In the study overall: According to a later analysis, the 120 or so validation repertoires were produced on the same platform as the roughly 720 repertoires of the first cohort. Besides the first cohort of under 700 subjects, a separate validation cohort made up of some 110 different subjects was used. The study aimed to test whether cataloging public T cell receptors could reveal signatures of past pathogen exposure. High-throughput TCR immunosequencing, statistical association of individual TCRs with disease status, and machine learning were combined to predict cytomegalovirus infection status. On the study overall, not on this receptor specifically: A later analysis found that TCRs clustered in the first cohort also tended to co-occur in the approximately 120 validation repertoires, with about 94% of cluster scores above 0. In both the original and validation cohorts, the classifier was reported to diagnose cytomegalovirus status with high specificity and sensitivity. A few of the identified cytomegalovirus-associated TCR beta chains were confirmed in vitro to be specific for cytomegalovirus antigens. A later analysis had no HLA typing for the validation cohort, so co-occurrence there was scored across all 130 or so repertoires. Across donors, most TCR sequences were observed very rarely, whereas some public TCRs were present in many individuals. The study listed 150 to 200 TCR beta chains as associated with cytomegalovirus. The authors suggested that the approach could potentially be generalized to other disease states and immunological phenotypes.

Notes on this clone: This receptor's antigen is unknown. No quality values exist for individual bases; no much larger clone is one base distant.

Including cysteine and phenylalanine, the CDR3 has 20 amino acids. Only the CDR3 portion is preserved as DNA: 60 bases, with reading frame beginning at the first base. Trimming accounts for 1 base at V and 2 bases at J, while the number of junction bases matched to no gene is 15. The germline V gene encodes CDR1 LGHNT and CDR2 FRNRAP. The protocol used for the library was the immunoSEQ multiplex PCR assay. For the original study's pipeline: A statistical classification framework was built to diagnose cytomegalovirus status from the catalog of TCR beta chain sequences. TCRdb stores this immuneACCESS table with in-frame sequences only. Part of the clones is absent; in the studies checked, under half of the shortfall reflects unresolved V genes, and no reason is known for the rest. That table gives V, J and clone size, and the DNA gave D and trimming. This sample is represented by 250,000 to 400,000 clones; approximately 88% of them were singletons. The ten largest clones add up to approximately 0.95% of the sample.

Donors formed part of the validation cohort, which comprised approximately 130 subjects and was distinct from the first cohort of roughly 600 subjects. Sequenced sample: PBMCs. The chain was built from TRBV12-5 and TRBJ1-5, and TRBD1 aligns with 9 junction nucleotides. The clonotype comes from a man aged 30-40 years in good health and CMV-seronegative. Read as DNA, the sequence is TGTGCTAGTGGTTTGGCCCAGGGGGACAGGGTAAAGTTGGGCAATCAGCCCCAGCATTTT. The encoded protein is CASGLAQGDRVKLGNQPQHF.